This T cell receptor (beta chain) stems from a study of blood T cells in healthy people across ages. The CDR3 consists of 14 residues. CDR1 and CDR2 from the germline V gene are MNHEY and SMNVEV (reference sequence). A J-beta primer mix and a sample-barcoded 5' primer were used in a second PCR of about 6 to 12 cycles. From each sample, at least 2.5 million paired-end reads containing CDR3 were obtained. MiXCR was run by TCRdb on the 5' RACE reads, yielding one entry per CDR3 protein. The repertoire holds under 1,000,000 distinct CDR3 sequences, with 30% to 45% as singletons. The clonotype was recovered from a man younger than 35 in good health. Specimen: blood. V is TRBV27 and J is TRBJ2-5, with D perhaps matching TRBD2 (7 bases). Gene TRBJ2-1 matches the end of the DNA better, so the J call may be wrong. The CDR3 coding sequence is TGTGCCAGCAGTTTTTCGGGGGGCCAAGAGACCCAGTTCTTC. It specifies CASSFSGGQETQFF.